This paragraph covers one T cell receptor beta chain sequence. The data stem from a study of cytotoxic CD8 clonotypes in ibrutinib-treated CLL. Study context: The group held under twelve relapsed/refractory and 15 treatment-naive patients, with roughly 17 IGHV unmutated. Overall, 25 or so responses were partial and 2 complete; following median roughly six years, roughly 15 patients stayed remitted and about twelve progressed. Timing of response sample collection was a median approximately twelve months after treatment start, with a range of 6 to 36.

The CDR3 has 15 residues. Germline values: CDR1 LGHNA, CDR2 YSLEER. Trimming at V came to 0 bases and at J to 3 bases, leaving 5 bases not matched to a gene. Cryopreserved PBMCs yielded roughly 2.1 micrograms of genomic DNA for TCR beta libraries. The table came from immunoSEQ multiplex PCR; TCRdb's copy has only in-frame clones and leaves some out. The table records about 130,000 clones, around four fifths of them present only once. The sequencing here drew on PBMCs, taken after 24 months of ibrutinib treatment. The chain employs TRBV4-3 and TRBJ2-7; 7 bases map to TRBD1. This TCR came from a human donor with chronic lymphocytic leukemia. The CDR3 loop reads CASSQEGRGNYEQYF. CDR3 in DNA: TGCGCCAGCAGCCAAGAAGGCAGGGGGAACTACGAGCAGTACTTC.